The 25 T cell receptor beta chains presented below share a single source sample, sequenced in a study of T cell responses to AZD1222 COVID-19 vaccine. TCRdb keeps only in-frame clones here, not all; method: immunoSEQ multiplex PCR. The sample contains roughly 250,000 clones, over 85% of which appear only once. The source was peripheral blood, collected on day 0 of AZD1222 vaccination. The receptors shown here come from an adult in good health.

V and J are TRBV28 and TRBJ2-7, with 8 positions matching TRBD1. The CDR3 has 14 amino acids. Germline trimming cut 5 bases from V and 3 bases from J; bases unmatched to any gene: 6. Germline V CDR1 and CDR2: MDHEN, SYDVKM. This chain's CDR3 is CASSPPGGDYEQYF. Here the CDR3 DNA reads TGTGCCAGCAGTCCCCCAGGGGGCGACTACGAGCAGTACTTC.

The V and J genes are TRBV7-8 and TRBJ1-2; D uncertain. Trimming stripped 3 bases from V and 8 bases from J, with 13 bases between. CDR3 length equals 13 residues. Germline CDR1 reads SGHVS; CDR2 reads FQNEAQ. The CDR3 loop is CASSFWLNRGYTF. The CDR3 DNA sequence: TGTGCCAGCAGCTTTTGGCTGAATAGGGGCTACACCTTC.

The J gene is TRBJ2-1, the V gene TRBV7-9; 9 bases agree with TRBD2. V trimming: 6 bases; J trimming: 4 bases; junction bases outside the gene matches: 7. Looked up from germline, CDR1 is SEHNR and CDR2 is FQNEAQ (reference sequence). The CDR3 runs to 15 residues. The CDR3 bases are TGTGCCAGCAGTTTTAGCGGGGGCCTATACAATGAGCAGTTCTTC. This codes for CASSFSGGLYNEQFF. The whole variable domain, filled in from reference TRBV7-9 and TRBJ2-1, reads DTGVSQNPRHKITKRGQNVTFRCDPISEHNRLYWYRQTLGQGPEFLTYFQNEAQLEKSRLLSDRFSAERPKGSFSTLEIQRTEQGDSAMYLCASSFSGGLYNEQFFGPGTRLTVL.

The CDR3 DNA reads as TGTGCCAGCAGCCGTTTGGGGACAGGGGGGGAAAAAGCTTTCTTT. It codes for CASSRLGTGGEKAFF. The rearrangement uses TRBV6-5 and TRBJ1-1, with 11 bases lining up with TRBD1. The V and J ends lost 6 bases and 9 bases, in that order; junction bases with no gene match: 12. The CDR3 runs 15 residues. CDR1 and CDR2 from the germline V gene are MNHEY and SVGAGI.

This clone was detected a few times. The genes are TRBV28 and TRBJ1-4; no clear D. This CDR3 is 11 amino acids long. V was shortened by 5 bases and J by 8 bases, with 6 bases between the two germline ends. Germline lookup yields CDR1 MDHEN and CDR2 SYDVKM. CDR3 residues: CASSLAEKLFF. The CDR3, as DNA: TGTGCCAGCAGTCTTGCAGAAAAACTGTTTTTT.

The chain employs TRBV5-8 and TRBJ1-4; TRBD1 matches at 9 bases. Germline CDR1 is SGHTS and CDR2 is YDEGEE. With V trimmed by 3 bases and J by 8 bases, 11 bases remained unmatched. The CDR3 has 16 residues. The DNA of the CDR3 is TGTGCCAGCAGCTCGAGTATTAAGACAGGGGGAGAAAAACTGTTTTTT. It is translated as CASSSSIKTGGEKLFF.

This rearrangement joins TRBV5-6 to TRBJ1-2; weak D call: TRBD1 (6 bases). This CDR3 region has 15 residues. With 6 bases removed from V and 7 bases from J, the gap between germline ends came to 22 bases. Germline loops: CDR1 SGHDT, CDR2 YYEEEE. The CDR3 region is CASTQFGTKRGGYTF. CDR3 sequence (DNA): TGTGCCAGCACCCAATTCGGGACAAAAAGGGGTGGCTACACCTTC.

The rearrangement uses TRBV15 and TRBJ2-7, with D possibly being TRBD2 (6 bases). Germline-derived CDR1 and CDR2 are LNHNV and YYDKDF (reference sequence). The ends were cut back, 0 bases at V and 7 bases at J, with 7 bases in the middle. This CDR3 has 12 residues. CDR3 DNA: TGTGCCACCAGCAGAGACGGGGGAGAGCAGTACTTC. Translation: CATSRDGGEQYF.

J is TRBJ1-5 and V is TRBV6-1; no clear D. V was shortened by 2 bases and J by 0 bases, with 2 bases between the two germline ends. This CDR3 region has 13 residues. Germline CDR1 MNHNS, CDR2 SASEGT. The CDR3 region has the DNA TGTGCCAGCAGTGAATATAGCAATCAGCCCCAGCATTTT. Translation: CASSEYSNQPQHF.

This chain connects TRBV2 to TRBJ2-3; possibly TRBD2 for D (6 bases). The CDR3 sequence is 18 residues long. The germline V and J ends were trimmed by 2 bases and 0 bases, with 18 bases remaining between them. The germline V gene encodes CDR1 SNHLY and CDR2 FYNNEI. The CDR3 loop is CASSESFLLLASTDTQYF. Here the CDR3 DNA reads TGTGCCAGCAGTGAAAGTTTTCTGTTGCTAGCGAGCACAGATACGCAGTATTTT.

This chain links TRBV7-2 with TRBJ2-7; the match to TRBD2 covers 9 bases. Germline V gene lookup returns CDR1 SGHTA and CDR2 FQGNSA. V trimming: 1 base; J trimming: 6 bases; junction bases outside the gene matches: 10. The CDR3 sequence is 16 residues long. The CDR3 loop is CASSLGVAGEKGEQYF. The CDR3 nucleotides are TGTGCCAGCAGCTTAGGAGTAGCGGGAGAGAAGGGCGAGCAGTACTTC.

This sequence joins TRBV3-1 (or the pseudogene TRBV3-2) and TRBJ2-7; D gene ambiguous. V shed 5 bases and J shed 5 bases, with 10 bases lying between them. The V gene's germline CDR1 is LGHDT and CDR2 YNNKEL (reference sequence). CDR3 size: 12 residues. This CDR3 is CASSTRHDEQYF. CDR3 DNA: TGTGCCAGCAGCACCCGACACGACGAGCAGTACTTC.

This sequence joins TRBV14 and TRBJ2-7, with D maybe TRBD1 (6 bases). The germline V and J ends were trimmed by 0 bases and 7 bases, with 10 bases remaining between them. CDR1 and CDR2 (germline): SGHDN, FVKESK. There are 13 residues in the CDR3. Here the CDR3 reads CASSQDLRGEQYF. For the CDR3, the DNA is TGTGCCAGCAGCCAAGATCTTAGGGGGGAGCAGTACTTC.

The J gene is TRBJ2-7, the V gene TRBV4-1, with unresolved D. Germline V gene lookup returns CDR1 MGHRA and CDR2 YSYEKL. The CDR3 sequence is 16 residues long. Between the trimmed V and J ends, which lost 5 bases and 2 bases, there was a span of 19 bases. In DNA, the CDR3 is TGCGCCAGCAGCTACCTTGCAGTTGGATCGGCCTACGAGCAGTACTTC. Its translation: CASSYLAVGSAYEQYF.

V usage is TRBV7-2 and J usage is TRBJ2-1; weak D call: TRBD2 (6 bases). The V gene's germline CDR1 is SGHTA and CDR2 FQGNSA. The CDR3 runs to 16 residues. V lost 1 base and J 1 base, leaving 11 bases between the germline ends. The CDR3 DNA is TGTGCCAGCAGCTTAGGGGGAGGACCGTCCTACAATGAGCAGTTCTTC. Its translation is CASSLGGGPSYNEQFF.

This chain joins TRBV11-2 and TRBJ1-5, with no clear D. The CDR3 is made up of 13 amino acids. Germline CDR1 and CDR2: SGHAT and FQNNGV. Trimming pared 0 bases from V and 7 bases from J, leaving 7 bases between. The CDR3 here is CASSLEAEQPQHF. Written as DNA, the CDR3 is TGTGCCAGCAGCTTAGAGGCAGAACAGCCCCAGCATTTT.

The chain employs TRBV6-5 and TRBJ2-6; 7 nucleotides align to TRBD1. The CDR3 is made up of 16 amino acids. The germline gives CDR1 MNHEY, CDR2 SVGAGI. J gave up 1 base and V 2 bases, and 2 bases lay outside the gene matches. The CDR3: CASSYPTGSGANVLTF. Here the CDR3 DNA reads TGTGCCAGCAGTTACCCGACAGGGTCTGGGGCCAACGTCCTGACTTTC.

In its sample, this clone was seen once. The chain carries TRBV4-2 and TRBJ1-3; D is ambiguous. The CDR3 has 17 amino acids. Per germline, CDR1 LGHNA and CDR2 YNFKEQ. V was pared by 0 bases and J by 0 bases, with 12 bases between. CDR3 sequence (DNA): TGTGCCAGCAGCCAAGATGTAACGAGAAGCTCTGGAAACACCATATATTTT. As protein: CASSQDVTRSSGNTIYF.

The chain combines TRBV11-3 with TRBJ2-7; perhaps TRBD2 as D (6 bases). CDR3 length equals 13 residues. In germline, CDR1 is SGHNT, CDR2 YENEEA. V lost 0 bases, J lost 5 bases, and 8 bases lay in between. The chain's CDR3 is CASSLEGGDEQYF. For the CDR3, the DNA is TGTGCCAGCAGCTTAGAAGGCGGGGACGAGCAGTACTTC.

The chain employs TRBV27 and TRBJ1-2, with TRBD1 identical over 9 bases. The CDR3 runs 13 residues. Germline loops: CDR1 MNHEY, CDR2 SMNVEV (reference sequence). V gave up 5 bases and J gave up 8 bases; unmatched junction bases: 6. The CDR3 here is CASSPWTGEGYTF. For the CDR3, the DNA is TGTGCCAGCAGTCCCTGGACAGGGGAGGGCTACACCTTC.

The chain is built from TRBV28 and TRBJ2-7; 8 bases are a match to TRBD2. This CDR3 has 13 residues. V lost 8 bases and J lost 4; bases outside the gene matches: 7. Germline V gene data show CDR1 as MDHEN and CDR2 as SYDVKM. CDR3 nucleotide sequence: TGTGCCAGCGGGGCGGGAGGTCAATACGAGCAGTACTTC. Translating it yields CASGAGGQYEQYF.

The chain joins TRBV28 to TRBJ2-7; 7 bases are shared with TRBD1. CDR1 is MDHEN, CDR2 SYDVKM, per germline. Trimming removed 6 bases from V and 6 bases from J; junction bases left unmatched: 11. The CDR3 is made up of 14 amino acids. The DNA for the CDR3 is TGTGCCAGCAGCCCGTTGAGGGGGCGCCTCGAGCAGTACTTC. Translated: CASSPLRGRLEQYF. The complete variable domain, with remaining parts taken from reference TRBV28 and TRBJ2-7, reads DVKVTQSSRYLVKRTGEKVFLECVQDMDHENMFWYRQDPGLGLRLIYFSYDVKMKEKGDIPEGYSVSREKKERFSLILESASTNQTSMYLCASSPLRGRLEQYFGPGTRLTVT.

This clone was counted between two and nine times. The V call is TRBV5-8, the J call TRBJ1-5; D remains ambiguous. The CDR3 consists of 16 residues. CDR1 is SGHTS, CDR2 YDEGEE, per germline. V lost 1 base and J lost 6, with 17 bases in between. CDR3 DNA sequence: TGTGCCAGCAGCTTGAGCGTTACACCGGGAGGTCAGCCCCAGCATTTT. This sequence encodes CASSLSVTPGGQPQHF.

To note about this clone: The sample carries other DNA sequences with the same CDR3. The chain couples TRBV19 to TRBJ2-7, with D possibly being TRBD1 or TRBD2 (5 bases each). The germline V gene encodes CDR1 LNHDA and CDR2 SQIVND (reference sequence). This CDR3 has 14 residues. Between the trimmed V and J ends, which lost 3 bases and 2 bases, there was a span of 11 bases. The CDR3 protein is CASSIGDGAYEQYF. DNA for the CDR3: TGTGCCAGTAGTATCGGGGACGGAGCCTACGAGCAGTACTTC. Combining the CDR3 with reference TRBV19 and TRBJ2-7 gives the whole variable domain DGGITQSPKYLFRKEGQNVTLSCEQNLNHDAMYWYRQDPGQGLRLIYYSQIVNDFQKGDIAEGYSVSREKKESFPLTVTSAQKNPTAFYLCASSIGDGAYEQYFGPGTRLTVT.

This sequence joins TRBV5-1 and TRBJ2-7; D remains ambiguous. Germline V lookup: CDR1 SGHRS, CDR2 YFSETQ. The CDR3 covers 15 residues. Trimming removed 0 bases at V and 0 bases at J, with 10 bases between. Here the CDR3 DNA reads TGCGCCAGCAGCTTGGCGTCGGATCTCTCCTACGAGCAGTACTTC. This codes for CASSLASDLSYEQYF.